The source of this TCR beta chain is a study of blood T cell repertoires in COVID-19. Per the study methods: Using reference gene primer amplification, nucleated cell counts were estimated. Libraries were prepared by immunoSEQ multiplex PCR; TCRdb keeps only in-frame clonotypes and omits some of them. The D gene and trimming were derived from the DNA, and the V and J assignments and clone size from that table. Among tens of thousands of clones, 80% to 90% were seen once, and the ten largest hold roughly 8.3%. This CDR3 contains 15 residues. V shed 6 bases, J shed 3 bases, and the junction held 3 bases outside the gene matches. Looked up from germline, CDR1 is MDHEN and CDR2 is SYDVKM.

This TCR was sampled from an older woman with acute or convalescent COVID-19. The specimen sequenced was peripheral blood. V and J are TRBV28 and TRBJ2-3, with 13 bases matching TRBD2. The CDR3 region has the DNA TGTGCCAGCAGGCTACTAGCGGGAGGGACAGATACGCAGTATTTT. Translating gives CASRLLAGGTDTQYF.